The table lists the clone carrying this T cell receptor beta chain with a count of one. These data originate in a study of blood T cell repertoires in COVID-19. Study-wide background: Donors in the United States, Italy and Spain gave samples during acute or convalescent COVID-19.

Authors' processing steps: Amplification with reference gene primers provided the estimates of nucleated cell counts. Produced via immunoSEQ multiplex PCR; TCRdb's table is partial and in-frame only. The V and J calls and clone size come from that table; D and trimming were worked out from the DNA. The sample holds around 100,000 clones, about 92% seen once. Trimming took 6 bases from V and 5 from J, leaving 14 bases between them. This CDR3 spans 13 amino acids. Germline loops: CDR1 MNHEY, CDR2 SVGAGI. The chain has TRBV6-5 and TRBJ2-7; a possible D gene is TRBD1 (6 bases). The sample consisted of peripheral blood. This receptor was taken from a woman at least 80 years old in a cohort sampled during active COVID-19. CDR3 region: CASRRTGYHEQYF. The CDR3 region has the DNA TGTGCCAGCAGGCGCACAGGGTACCACGAGCAGTACTTC.